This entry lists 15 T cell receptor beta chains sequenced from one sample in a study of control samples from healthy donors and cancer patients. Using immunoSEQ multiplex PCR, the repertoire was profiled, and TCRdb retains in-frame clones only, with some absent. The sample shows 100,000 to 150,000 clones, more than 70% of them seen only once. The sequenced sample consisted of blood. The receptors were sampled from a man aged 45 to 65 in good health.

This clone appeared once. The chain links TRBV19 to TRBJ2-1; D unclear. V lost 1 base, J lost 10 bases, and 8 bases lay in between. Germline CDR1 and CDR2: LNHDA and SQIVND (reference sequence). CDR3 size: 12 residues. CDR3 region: CASSIGFREQFF. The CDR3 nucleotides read TGTGCCAGTAGTATAGGGTTCCGAGAGCAGTTCTTC.

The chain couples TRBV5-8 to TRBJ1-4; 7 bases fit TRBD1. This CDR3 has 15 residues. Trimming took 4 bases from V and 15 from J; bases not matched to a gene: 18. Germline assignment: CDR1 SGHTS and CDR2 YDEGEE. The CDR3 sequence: CASSPSPGQSHSVFF. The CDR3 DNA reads TGTGCCAGCAGCCCATCACCGGGACAGAGTCATTCGGTGTTTTTT.

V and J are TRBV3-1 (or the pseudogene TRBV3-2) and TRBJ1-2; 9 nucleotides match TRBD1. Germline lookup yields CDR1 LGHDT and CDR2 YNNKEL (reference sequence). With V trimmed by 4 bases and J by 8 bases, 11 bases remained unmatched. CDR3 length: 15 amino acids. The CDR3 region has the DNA TGTGCCAGCAGCCGTCGGACAGGGGAACAATTCGGCTACACCTTC. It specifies CASSRRTGEQFGYTF.

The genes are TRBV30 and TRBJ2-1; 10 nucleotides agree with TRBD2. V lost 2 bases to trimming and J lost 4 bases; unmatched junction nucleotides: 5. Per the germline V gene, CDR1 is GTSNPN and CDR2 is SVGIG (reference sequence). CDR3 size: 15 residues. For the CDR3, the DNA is TGTGCCTGGAGTACCGGACTAGCGGCTTACAATGAGCAGTTCTTC. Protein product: CAWSTGLAAYNEQFF.

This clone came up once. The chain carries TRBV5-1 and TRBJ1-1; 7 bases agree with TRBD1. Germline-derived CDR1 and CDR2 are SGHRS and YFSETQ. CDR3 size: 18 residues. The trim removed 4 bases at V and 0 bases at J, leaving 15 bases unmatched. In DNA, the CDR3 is TGCGCCAGCAGCGCGGGGGCGAGGGGGCGAGCCCTGAACACTGAAGCTTTCTTT. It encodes CASSAGARGRALNTEAFF.

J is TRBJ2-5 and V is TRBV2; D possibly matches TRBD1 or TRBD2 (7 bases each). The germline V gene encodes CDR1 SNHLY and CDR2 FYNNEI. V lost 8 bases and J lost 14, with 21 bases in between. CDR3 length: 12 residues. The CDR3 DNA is TGTGCCAGCGAAGGGTGGGAGGGGGCTCAATACTTC. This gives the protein CASEGWEGAQYF.

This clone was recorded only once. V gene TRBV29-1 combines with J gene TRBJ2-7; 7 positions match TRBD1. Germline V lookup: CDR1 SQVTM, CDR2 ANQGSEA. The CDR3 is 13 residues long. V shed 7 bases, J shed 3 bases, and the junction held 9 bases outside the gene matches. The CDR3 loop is CSGRDSDYYEQYF. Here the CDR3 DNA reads TGCAGCGGCCGGGACAGTGACTACTACGAGCAGTACTTC.

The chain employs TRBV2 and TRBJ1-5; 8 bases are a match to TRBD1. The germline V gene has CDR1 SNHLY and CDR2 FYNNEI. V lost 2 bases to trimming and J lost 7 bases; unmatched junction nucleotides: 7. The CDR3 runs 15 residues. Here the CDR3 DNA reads TGTGCCAGCAGTGAACTAACACAGGGGGGCCAGCCCCAGCATTTT. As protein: CASSELTQGGQPQHF.

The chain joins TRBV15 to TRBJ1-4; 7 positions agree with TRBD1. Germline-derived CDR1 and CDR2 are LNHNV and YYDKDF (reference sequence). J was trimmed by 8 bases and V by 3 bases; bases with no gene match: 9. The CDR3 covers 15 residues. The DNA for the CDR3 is TGTGCCACCAGCAGTCCCCAGGGGGATAGGGAAAAACTGTTTTTT. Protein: CATSSPQGDREKLFF.

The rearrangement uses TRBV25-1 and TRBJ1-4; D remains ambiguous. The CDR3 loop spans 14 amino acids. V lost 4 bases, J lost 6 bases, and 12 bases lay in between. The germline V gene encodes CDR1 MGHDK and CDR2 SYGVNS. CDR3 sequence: CASSGLRVDEKLFF. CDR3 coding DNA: TGTGCCAGCAGTGGGTTGAGGGTTGATGAAAAACTGTTTTTT.

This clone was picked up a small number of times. This CDR3 reads CASRTTGGVQPQHF. In nucleotides, the CDR3 is TGTGCCAGCAGAACGACAGGGGGAGTTCAGCCCCAGCATTTT. V usage is TRBV6-5 and J usage is TRBJ1-5; TRBD1 matches at 9 bases. The junction had 6 bases not matched to a gene; V was cut back by 6 bases and J by 6 bases. CDR3 size: 14 residues. The germline CDR1 and CDR2 sequences are MNHEY and SVGAGI.

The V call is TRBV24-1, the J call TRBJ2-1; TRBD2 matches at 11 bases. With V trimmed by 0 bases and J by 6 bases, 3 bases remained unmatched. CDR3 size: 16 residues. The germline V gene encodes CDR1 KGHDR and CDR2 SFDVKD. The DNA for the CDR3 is TGTGCCACCAGTGATTTGGTTGGGACTAGCGGCAATGAGCAGTTCTTC. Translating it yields CATSDLVGTSGNEQFF.

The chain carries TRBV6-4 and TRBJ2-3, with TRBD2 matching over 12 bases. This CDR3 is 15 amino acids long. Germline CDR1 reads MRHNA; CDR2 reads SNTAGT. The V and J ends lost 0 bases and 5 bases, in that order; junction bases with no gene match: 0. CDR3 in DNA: TGTGCCAGCAGTGACTCGACTAGCGGGGGAGATACGCAGTATTTT. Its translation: CASSDSTSGGDTQYF.

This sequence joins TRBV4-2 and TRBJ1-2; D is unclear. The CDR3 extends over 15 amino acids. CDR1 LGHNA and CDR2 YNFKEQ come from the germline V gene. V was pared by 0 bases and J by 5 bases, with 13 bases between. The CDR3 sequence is CASSQDAGIWYGYTF. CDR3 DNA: TGTGCCAGCAGCCAAGACGCGGGGATCTGGTATGGCTACACCTTC.

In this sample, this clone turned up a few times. The CDR3 DNA reads TGTGCCAGCAGCAACGGGACAGGGGTATTGTACACCGGGGAGCTGTTTTTT. Translating gives CASSNGTGVLYTGELFF. The V gene is TRBV7-9, the J gene TRBJ2-2; the match to TRBD1 covers 10 bases. The CDR3 runs to 17 residues. Trimming at V came to 5 bases and at J to 3 bases, leaving 9 bases not matched to a gene. Per the germline V gene, CDR1 is SEHNR and CDR2 is FQNEAQ (reference sequence).